This passage covers 31 T cell receptor beta chains from one sample sequenced in a study of shared clonotypes between healthy human individuals. Clones were sequenced by immunoSEQ multiplex PCR, and TCRdb holds only the in-frame ones, with some missing. The sample records about 490,000 clones, over 60% being singletons. Sequenced sample: PBMCs. Every receptor here comes from a woman between 40 and 50 years old in good health. Some clones in this sample may be carry-over from other donors' samples.

This clone was recorded once. Other nucleotide sequences in the sample specify the same CDR3. J is TRBJ2-1 and V is TRBV18; 13 bases fit TRBD2. The V gene's germline CDR1 is KGHSH and CDR2 LQKENI. The J segment lost 5 bases and the V segment lost 3 bases, leaving 1 base of the junction unmatched. The CDR3 contains 15 residues. CDR3 residues: CASSPGLAGDNEQFF. The CDR3 nucleotides read TGTGCCAGCTCACCCGGACTAGCGGGGGACAATGAGCAGTTCTTC.

The sample holds one count of this clone. The chain uses TRBV6-1 and TRBJ2-3, with TRBD2 identical over 13 bases. The V segment lost 4 bases and the J segment 3 bases; nucleotides outside the gene matches: 7. In germline, CDR1 is MNHNS, CDR2 SASEGT. This CDR3 region has 17 residues. The CDR3 sequence: CASSGTSGSSQTDTQYF. The CDR3 nucleotides are TGTGCCAGCAGTGGGACTAGCGGGAGTTCTCAGACAGATACGCAGTATTTT.

Worth noting for this clone: A far larger clone is a single base away, which makes a read error likely. The sample holds other DNA sequences that translate to the same CDR3. The CDR3 region has the DNA TGTGCCAGCGGGACACTCAGCAATCAGCCCCAGCATTTT. Protein sequence: CASGTLSNQPQHF. V is TRBV2 and J is TRBJ1-5, with a weak D call TRBD1 (6 bases). The CDR3 runs 13 residues. Trimming cost V 8 bases and J 1 base, with 9 bases left between them. CDR1 is SNHLY and CDR2 is FYNNEI in the germline V gene. Drawing the rest from reference TRBV2 and TRBJ1-5, the complete variable domain is EPEVTQTPSHQVTQMGQEVILRCVPISNHLYFYWYRQILGQKVEFLVSFYNNEISEKSEIFDDQFSVERPDGSNFTLKIRSTKLEDSAMYFCASGTLSNQPQHFGDGTRLSIL.

In its sample, this clone was seen many times. The rearrangement uses TRBV10-2 and TRBJ2-5; TRBD2 matches at 10 bases. V shed 7 bases, J shed 2 bases, and the junction held 7 bases outside the gene matches. Germline lookup yields CDR1 WSHSY and CDR2 SAAADI. This CDR3 is built from 15 residues. CDR3 amino acids: CASKKGLANQETQYF. As DNA, the CDR3 is TGCGCCAGCAAGAAGGGACTAGCGAATCAAGAGACCCAGTACTTC.

The rearrangement joins TRBV28 to TRBJ2-2; 10 bases match TRBD2. V shed 7 bases and J 5 bases; nucleotides not matched to a gene: 19. Per germline, CDR1 MDHEN and CDR2 SYDVKM. This CDR3 is built from 19 residues. In DNA form, the CDR3 reads TGTGCCAGCACCACAAACTACCCCGGGCTAGCGGGAGTTACCGGGGAGCTGTTTTTT. The encoded protein is CASTTNYPGLAGVTGELFF.

A remark on this clone: A read error may explain this, as a much larger clone is one base away. This same CDR3 is encoded by further DNA sequences in the sample. The V and J genes are TRBV1 and TRBJ2-5; TRBD2, the table's D call, lacks a check against the DNA. TRBV1 is flagged as a pseudogene. The CDR3 extends over 14 amino acids. The CDR3 loop is CTPSSGSGRETQYF. CDR3 sequence (DNA): TGCACTCCTTCTAGCGGGAGCGGGAGGGAGACCCAGTACTTC.

The rearrangement joins TRBV6-5 to TRBJ2-3; either TRBD1 or TRBD2 may fit D (6 bases each). This CDR3 has 14 amino acids. Deletions cut 6 bases from V and 5 bases from J, with 15 bases between. Germline CDR1 is MNHEY and CDR2 is SVGAGI. As DNA, the CDR3 is TGTGCCAGCAGATCACCCGGGGGCGGAGATACGCAGTATTTT. It yields the protein CASRSPGGGDTQYF.

This clone was recorded a few times. V gene TRBV5-1 combines with J gene TRBJ2-7; maybe TRBD2 (6 bases). CDR3 length: 14 residues. Germline CDR1 is SGHRS and CDR2 is YFSETQ. V was trimmed by 0 bases and J by 6 bases, leaving 13 bases between them. The CDR3 loop reads CASSLEGGLGEQYF. The CDR3 nucleotides read TGCGCCAGCAGCTTGGAAGGAGGGTTGGGCGAGCAGTACTTC.

The chain carries TRBV6-1 and TRBJ1-2; no firm D call. This CDR3 has 16 residues. In germline, CDR1 is MNHNS, CDR2 SASEGT. Trimming left V 0 bases short and J 1 base short, with 12 bases between. The CDR3 spells CASSEAFFGLNYGYTF. As DNA, the CDR3 is TGTGCCAGCAGTGAAGCGTTTTTCGGCCTTAACTATGGCTACACCTTC.

This clone was found once. The chain couples TRBV19 to TRBJ2-1; tentatively, D is TRBD1 (5 bases). CDR3 length: 13 amino acids. Germline loops: CDR1 LNHDA, CDR2 SQIVND (reference sequence). V dropped 5 bases and J dropped 15 bases, with 20 bases sitting between them. The CDR3 nucleotides are TGTGCCAGTAGTCCCAGGGAAACGGATCCGGGGTTCTTC. Translation: CASSPRETDPGFF. Variable domain in full (rest from reference TRBV19 and TRBJ2-1): DGGITQSPKYLFRKEGQNVTLSCEQNLNHDAMYWYRQDPGQGLRLIYYSQIVNDFQKGDIAEGYSVSREKKESFPLTVTSAQKNPTAFYLCASSPRETDPGFFGPGTRLTVL.

With respect to this clone: The identical CDR3 is also encoded by other nucleotide sequences in the sample. The gene calls are TRBV30 and TRBJ1-5; no firm D call. The CDR3 totals 14 residues. Germline V gives CDR1 GTSNPN, CDR2 SVGIG (reference sequence). The V end was cut by 0 bases, the J end by 0 bases, with 6 bases between. This chain's CDR3 is CAWSVGYSNQPQHF. In DNA, the CDR3 is TGTGCCTGGAGTGTTGGTTATAGCAATCAGCCCCAGCATTTT.

This sequence joins TRBV6-5 and TRBJ2-7, with D possibly TRBD2 on 5 matching bases. From germline, CDR1 is MNHEY and CDR2 SVGAGI. The CDR3 is 12 residues long. V lost 2 bases and J 5 bases, leaving 7 bases between the germline ends. CDR3 DNA sequence: TGTGCCAGCAGTTACGGGCGGGACGAGCAGTACTTC. It is translated as CASSYGRDEQYF.

On this clone itself: The sample holds other DNA sequences that translate to the same CDR3. This chain connects TRBV18 to TRBJ1-1, with D possibly being TRBD1 (5 bases). The CDR3 is 13 amino acids. Germline CDR1 reads KGHSH; CDR2 reads LQKENI. Trimming pared 3 bases from V and 1 base from J, leaving 6 bases between. CDR3 DNA sequence: TGTGCCAGCTCACCCAGGGAGAACACTGAAGCTTTCTTT. Encoded protein: CASSPRENTEAFF.

V and J are TRBV10-2 and TRBJ2-7; 10 nucleotides match TRBD2. Germline V lookup: CDR1 WSHSY, CDR2 SAAADI. The CDR3 length is 13 residues. V was clipped by 9 bases and J by 7 bases; unmatched bases: 9. The CDR3 sequence: CASKLAGSEEQYF. For the CDR3, the DNA is TGCGCCAGTAAACTAGCGGGATCGGAAGAGCAGTACTTC.

The V gene is TRBV6-1, the J gene TRBJ2-3; D unresolved. This CDR3 comprises 13 residues. Trimming pared 3 bases from V and 3 bases from J, leaving 7 bases between. Germline V lookup: CDR1 MNHNS, CDR2 SASEGT. Here the CDR3 DNA reads TGTGCCAGCAGTGATGGGTGGACAGATACGCAGTATTTT. Amino acid sequence: CASSDGWTDTQYF.

The V call is TRBV27, the J call TRBJ1-2; D uncertain. V lost 5 bases and J 8 bases, leaving 9 bases between the germline ends. The CDR3 is 11 residues long. CDR1 and CDR2 (germline): MNHEY, SMNVEV (reference sequence). The CDR3 nucleotides read TGTGCCAGCAGTCCGGGAGAGGGCTACACCTTC. Its translation is CASSPGEGYTF.

Comment on this clone: A much larger clone differs from this one at a single base, so this may be a read error. Other DNA sequences in this sample translate to the same CDR3. The V call is TRBV5-6, the J call TRBJ1-1; D is ambiguous. This CDR3 region has 13 residues. Per germline, CDR1 SGHDT and CDR2 YYEEEE. Trimming shortened V by 5 bases and J by 1 base, and 9 bases separated the two germline ends. This CDR3 is CASSGLTNTEAFF. CDR3 sequence (DNA): TGTGCCAGCAGTGGACTGACGAACACTGAAGCTTTCTTT.

V and J are TRBV29-1 and TRBJ2-5, with D unresolved. Trimming shortened V by 5 bases and J by 0 bases, and 13 bases separated the two germline ends. The CDR3 sequence is 14 residues long. Germline loops: CDR1 SQVTM, CDR2 ANQGSEA. CDR3 sequence reads: CSVQTAGYQETQYF. In DNA form, the CDR3 reads TGCAGCGTTCAAACCGCCGGGTACCAAGAGACCCAGTACTTC.

The chain employs TRBV10-2 and TRBJ2-7; 10 positions agree with TRBD1. Germline CDR1 reads WSHSY; CDR2 reads SAAADI. The CDR3 totals 13 residues. J gave up 4 bases and V 8 bases, and 5 bases lay outside the gene matches. The CDR3 region is CASLGQGRYEQYF. CDR3 in DNA: TGCGCCAGCTTGGGACAGGGGCGTTACGAGCAGTACTTC.

This clone was observed once. The chain joins TRBV5-1 to TRBJ2-5, with 8 bases matching TRBD2. The DNA end is more similar to TRBJ2-7, so the J call may be wrong. In germline, CDR1 is SGHRS, CDR2 YFSETQ. The CDR3 consists of 14 residues. This CDR3 is CASTLAGGGDEQYF. The CDR3, as DNA: TGCGCCAGCACTCTTGCGGGGGGCGGCGACGAGCAGTACTTC.

This clone occurred a few times. Given a far larger clone just one base away, this is likely a sequencing read error. J is TRBJ2-7 and V is TRBV6-1; 13 bases match TRBD2. Trimming cost V 8 bases and J 3 bases; bases outside gene matches: 4. CDR1 and CDR2 from the germline V gene are MNHNS and SASEGT. The CDR3 spans 14 residues. The CDR3 protein is CASGRLAGGYEQYF. The DNA for the CDR3 is TGTGCCAGCGGTCGACTAGCGGGAGGCTACGAGCAGTACTTC.

This clone was observed a single time. The V and J genes are TRBV6-6 and TRBJ1-2; 7 nucleotides align to TRBD1. The CDR3 has 13 residues. The V gene end was trimmed by 2 bases and the J gene end by 7 bases; junction bases not matched to a gene: 4. In germline, CDR1 is MNHNY, CDR2 SVGAGI (reference sequence). The DNA for the CDR3 is TGTGCCAGCAGTTACGAGGGGGCTGGTGGCTACACCTTC. It codes for CASSYEGAGGYTF.

The V and J genes are TRBV27 and TRBJ2-3; D not certain. Germline values: CDR1 MNHEY, CDR2 SMNVEV (reference sequence). The CDR3 consists of 13 residues. V lost 3 bases, J lost 6 bases, and 10 bases lay in between. CDR3 in amino acids: CASSFGRRDTQYF. CDR3 sequence (DNA): TGTGCCAGCAGTTTTGGTAGAAGGGATACGCAGTATTTT.

The rearrangement joins TRBV28 to TRBJ2-7; D perhaps matches TRBD2 (5 bases). The length of the CDR3 is 12 residues. Germline V gives CDR1 MDHEN, CDR2 SYDVKM. The CDR3 nucleotides are TGTGCAACGGTGGGAGATTCCTACGAGCAGTACTTC. It specifies CATVGDSYEQYF.

This clone has a handful of counts. This chain joins TRBV28 and TRBJ1-2, with D tentatively TRBD1 (6 bases). Trimming stripped 5 bases from V and 4 bases from J, with 14 bases between. Germline V gene lookup returns CDR1 MDHEN and CDR2 SYDVKM. The CDR3 sequence is 14 residues long. CDR3 protein: CASSDRSLGYGYTF. The CDR3 DNA is TGTGCCAGCAGTGACAGGTCCCTAGGCTATGGCTACACCTTC.

V is TRBV6-1 and J is TRBJ1-2, with 12 bases aligning to TRBD1. Germline trimming cut 3 bases from V and 8 bases from J; bases unmatched to any gene: 10. This CDR3 is 16 amino acids long. Germline V gene data show CDR1 as MNHNS and CDR2 as SASEGT. CDR3 loop: CASSDRDRGLVWGYTF. CDR3 bases: TGTGCCAGCAGTGACCGGGACAGGGGGCTCGTTTGGGGCTACACCTTC.

The V gene is TRBV13, the J gene TRBJ1-1; TRBD1 agrees at 8 bases. V shed 9 bases, J shed 5 bases, and the junction held 8 bases outside the gene matches. Germline assignment: CDR1 PRHDT and CDR2 FYEKMQ (reference sequence). The CDR3 loop spans 13 amino acids. For the CDR3, the DNA is TGTGCCAGTACCCAGGGGGCCGGGACTGAAGCTTTCTTT. Residues: CASTQGAGTEAFF.

The chain is built from TRBV18 and TRBJ2-7; TRBD1 aligns across 9 bases. The germline V gene has CDR1 KGHSH and CDR2 LQKENI. J lost 4 bases, V lost 6 bases, and 4 bases had no gene match. The CDR3 has 13 amino acids. The CDR3 region has the DNA TGTGCCAGCTCCCGGGACAGGGTATACGAGCAGTACTTC. Encoded protein: CASSRDRVYEQYF.

This chain uses TRBV5-1 with TRBJ2-7; D remains unclear. The ends were cut back, 0 bases at V and 5 bases at J, with 6 bases in the middle. This CDR3 region has 12 residues. The germline V gene encodes CDR1 SGHRS and CDR2 YFSETQ. CDR3 DNA: TGCGCCAGCAGCTTGGAATGGGACGAGCAGTACTTC. This sequence encodes CASSLEWDEQYF.

The rearrangement links TRBV30 to TRBJ1-4, with D unresolved. The CDR3 loop spans 12 amino acids. Germline V gene sequence: CDR1 GTSNPN, CDR2 SVGIG (reference sequence). The germline V and J ends were trimmed by 5 bases and 7 bases, with 11 bases remaining between them. The CDR3 protein is CAWEGNGEKLFF. DNA of the CDR3: TGTGCCTGGGAGGGTAATGGTGAAAAACTGTTTTTT.

The J gene is TRBJ1-1, the V gene TRBV18; no reliable D call. The germline gives CDR1 KGHSH, CDR2 LQKENI. The V end lost 2 bases, the J end lost 0 bases, and 13 bases lay between the germline ends. CDR3 length: 16 amino acids. The CDR3 sequence is CASSPEKVILNTEAFF. CDR3 nucleotide sequence: TGTGCCAGCTCACCAGAAAAGGTCATTCTGAACACTGAAGCTTTCTTT.